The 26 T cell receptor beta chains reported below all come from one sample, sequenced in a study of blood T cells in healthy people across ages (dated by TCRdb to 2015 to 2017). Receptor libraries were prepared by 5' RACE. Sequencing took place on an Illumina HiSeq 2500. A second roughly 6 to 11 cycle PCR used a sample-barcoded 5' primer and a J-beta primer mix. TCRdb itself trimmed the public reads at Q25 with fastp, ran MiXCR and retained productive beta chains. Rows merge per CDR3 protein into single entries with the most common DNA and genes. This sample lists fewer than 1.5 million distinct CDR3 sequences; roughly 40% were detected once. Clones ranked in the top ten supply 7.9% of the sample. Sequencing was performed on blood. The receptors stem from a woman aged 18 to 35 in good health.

CDR3 protein: CAGRWDSYEQYF. As DNA, the CDR3 is TGTGCCGGCCGGTGGGACTCCTACGAGCAGTACTTC. V gene TRBV2 combines with J gene TRBJ2-7, with unresolved D. The V gene's germline CDR1 is SNHLY and CDR2 FYNNEI. The CDR3 sequence is 12 residues long. The germline V and J ends were trimmed by 11 bases and 0 bases, with 11 bases remaining between them. The full variable domain, completed using reference TRBV2 and TRBJ2-7, is EPEVTQTPSHQVTQMGQEVILRCVPISNHLYFYWYRQILGQKVEFLVSFYNNEISEKSEIFDDQFSVERPDGSNFTLKIRSTKLEDSAMYFCAGRWDSYEQYFGPGTRLTVT.

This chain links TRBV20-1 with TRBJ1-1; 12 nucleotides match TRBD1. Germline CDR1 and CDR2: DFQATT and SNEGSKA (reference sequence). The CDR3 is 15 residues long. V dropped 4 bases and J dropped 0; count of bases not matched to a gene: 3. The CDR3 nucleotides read TGCAGTGCTAAGGGACAGGGGGCAATGAACACTGAAGCTTTCTTT. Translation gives CSAKGQGAMNTEAFF.

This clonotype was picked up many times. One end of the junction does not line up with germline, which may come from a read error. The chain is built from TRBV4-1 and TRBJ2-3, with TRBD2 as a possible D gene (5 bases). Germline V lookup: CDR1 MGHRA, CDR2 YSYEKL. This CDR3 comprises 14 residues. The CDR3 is CASSQVASTDTQYF. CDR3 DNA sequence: TGTGCCAGCAGCCAAGTAGCGAGCACAGATACGCAGTATTTT.

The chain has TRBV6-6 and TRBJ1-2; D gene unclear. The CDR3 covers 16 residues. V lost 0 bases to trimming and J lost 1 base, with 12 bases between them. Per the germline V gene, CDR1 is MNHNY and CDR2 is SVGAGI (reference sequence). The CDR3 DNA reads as TGTGCCAGCAGTTACTCGGCGACCGACTTTAACTATGGCTACACCTTC. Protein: CASSYSATDFNYGYTF.

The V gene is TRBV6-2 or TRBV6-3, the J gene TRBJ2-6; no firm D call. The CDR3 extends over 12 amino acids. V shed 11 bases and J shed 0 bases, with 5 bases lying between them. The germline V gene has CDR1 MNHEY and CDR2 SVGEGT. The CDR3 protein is CAGNSGANVLTF. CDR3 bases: TGTGCCGGGAACTCTGGGGCCAACGTCCTGACTTTC.

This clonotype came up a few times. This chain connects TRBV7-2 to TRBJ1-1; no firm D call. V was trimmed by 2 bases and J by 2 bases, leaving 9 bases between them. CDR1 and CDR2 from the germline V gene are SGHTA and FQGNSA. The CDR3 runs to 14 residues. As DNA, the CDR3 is TGTGCCAGCAGCTTAATCGGGGTAAACACTGAAGCTTTCTTT. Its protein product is CASSLIGVNTEAFF.

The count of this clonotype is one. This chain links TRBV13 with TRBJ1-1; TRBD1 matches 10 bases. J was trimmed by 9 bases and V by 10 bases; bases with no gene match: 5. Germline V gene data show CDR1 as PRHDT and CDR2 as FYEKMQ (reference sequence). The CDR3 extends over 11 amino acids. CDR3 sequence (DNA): TGTGCCACTCCGGGACAGGGGAAAGCTTTCTTT. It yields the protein CATPGQGKAFF.

The CDR3 is CASSTGGSQPQHF. The CDR3 nucleotides are TGTGCCAGCAGTACAGGGGGCAGTCAGCCCCAGCATTTT. The gene calls are TRBV6-1 and TRBJ1-5, with 9 bases identical to TRBD1. J was trimmed by 6 bases and V by 5 bases; bases with no gene match: 2. Germline V gene data show CDR1 as MNHNS and CDR2 as SASEGT. The CDR3 is made up of 13 amino acids.

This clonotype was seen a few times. The CDR3 protein is CASSFRTGSNEQFF. CDR3 nucleotide sequence: TGTGCCAGCAGTTTCCGGACAGGTTCCAATGAGCAGTTCTTC. The chain links TRBV28 to TRBJ2-1, with 7 positions matching TRBD1. CDR3 length equals 14 residues. The J segment lost 6 bases and the V segment lost 3 bases, leaving 5 bases of the junction unmatched. Germline CDR1 and CDR2: MDHEN and SYDVKM.

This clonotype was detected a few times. As DNA, the CDR3 is TGTGCCAGCAGCCAAGGGACTAGCGGGGGGACGGGGGCTTACAATGAGCAGTTCTTC. Translating it yields CASSQGTSGGTGAYNEQFF. The chain employs TRBV4-2 and TRBJ2-1; 14 bases match TRBD2. From germline, CDR1 is LGHNA and CDR2 YNFKEQ. The length of the CDR3 is 19 residues. V lost 1 base, J lost 4 bases, and 9 bases stayed unmatched.

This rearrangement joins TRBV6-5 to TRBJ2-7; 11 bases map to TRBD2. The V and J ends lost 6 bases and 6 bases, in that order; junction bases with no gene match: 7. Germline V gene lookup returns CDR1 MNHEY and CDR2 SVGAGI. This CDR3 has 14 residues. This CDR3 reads CASSLAGGSGEQYF. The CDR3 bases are TGTGCCAGCAGCTTAGCGGGAGGGTCGGGCGAGCAGTACTTC.

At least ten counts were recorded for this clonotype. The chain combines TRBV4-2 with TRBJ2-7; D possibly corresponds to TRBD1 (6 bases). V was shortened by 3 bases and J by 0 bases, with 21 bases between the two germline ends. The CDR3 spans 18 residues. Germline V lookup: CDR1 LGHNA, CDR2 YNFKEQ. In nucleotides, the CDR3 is TGTGCCAGCAGCCACGACGTCCCTACGGGACACAGCTCCTACGAGCAGTACTTC. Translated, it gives CASSHDVPTGHSSYEQYF.

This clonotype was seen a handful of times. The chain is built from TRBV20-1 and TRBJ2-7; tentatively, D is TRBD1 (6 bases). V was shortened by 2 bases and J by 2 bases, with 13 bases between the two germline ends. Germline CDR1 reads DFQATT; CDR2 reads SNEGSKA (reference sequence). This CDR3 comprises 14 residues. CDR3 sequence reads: CSARRTGSPYEQYF. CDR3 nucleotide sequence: TGCAGTGCTAGACGCACAGGGTCCCCCTACGAGCAGTACTTC.

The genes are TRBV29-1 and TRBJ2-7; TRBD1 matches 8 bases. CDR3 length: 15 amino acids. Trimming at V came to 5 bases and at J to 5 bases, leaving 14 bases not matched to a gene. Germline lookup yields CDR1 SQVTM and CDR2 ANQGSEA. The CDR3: CSVITGGKPGDEQYF. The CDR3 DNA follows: TGCAGCGTTATAACAGGGGGGAAACCCGGCGACGAGCAGTACTTC.

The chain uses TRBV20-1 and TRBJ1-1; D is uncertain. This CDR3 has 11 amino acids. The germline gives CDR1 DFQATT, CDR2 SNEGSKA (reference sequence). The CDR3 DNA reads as TGCAGGGCGGGCGGGAACACTGAAGCTTTCTTT. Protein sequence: CRAGGNTEAFF.

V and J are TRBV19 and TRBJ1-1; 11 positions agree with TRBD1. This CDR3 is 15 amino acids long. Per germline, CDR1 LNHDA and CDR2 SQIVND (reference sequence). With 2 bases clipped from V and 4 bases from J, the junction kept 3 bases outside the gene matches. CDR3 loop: CASSILGQGGTEAFF. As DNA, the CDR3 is TGTGCCAGTAGTATACTGGGACAGGGGGGCACTGAAGCTTTCTTT.

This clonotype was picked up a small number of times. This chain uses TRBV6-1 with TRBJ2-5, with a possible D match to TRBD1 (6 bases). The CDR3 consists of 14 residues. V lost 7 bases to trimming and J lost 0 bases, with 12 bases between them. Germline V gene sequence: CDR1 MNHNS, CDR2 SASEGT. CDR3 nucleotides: TGTGCCAGCAACAGGGACAACTACCAAGAGACCCAGTACTTC. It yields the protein CASNRDNYQETQYF.

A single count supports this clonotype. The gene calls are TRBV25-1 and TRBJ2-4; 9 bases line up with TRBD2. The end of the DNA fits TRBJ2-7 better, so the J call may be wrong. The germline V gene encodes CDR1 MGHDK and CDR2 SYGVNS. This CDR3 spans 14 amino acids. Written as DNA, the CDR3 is TGTGCCAGCAGTAGCGGGAGGAAACCTTACGAGCAGTACTTC. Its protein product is CASSSGRKPYEQYF.

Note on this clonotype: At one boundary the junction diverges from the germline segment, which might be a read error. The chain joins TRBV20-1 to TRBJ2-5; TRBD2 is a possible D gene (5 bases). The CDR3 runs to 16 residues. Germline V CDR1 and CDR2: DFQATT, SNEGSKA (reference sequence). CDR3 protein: CSARDPPSDYQETQHF. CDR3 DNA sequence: TGCAGTGCTAGAGATCCCCCCAGTGACTACCAAGAGACCCAGCACTTC.

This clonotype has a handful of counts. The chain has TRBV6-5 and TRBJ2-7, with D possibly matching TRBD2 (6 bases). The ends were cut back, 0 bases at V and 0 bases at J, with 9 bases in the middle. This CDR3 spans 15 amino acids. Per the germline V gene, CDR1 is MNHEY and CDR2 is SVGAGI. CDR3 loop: CASSYSGDSSYEQYF. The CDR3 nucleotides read TGTGCCAGCAGTTACTCGGGGGACTCCTCCTACGAGCAGTACTTC.

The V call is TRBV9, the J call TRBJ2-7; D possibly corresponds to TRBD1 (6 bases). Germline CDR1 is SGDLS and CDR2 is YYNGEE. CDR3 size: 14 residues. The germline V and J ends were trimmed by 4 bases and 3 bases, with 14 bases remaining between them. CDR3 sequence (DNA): TGTGCCAGCAGCTCCAGAGGGGGAAACTACGAGCAGTACTTC. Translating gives CASSSRGGNYEQYF.

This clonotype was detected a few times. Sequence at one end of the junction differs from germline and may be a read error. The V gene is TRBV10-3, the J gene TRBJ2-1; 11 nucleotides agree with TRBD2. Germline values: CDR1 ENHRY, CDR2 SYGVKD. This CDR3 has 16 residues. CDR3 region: CAISEWTSGSSNEQFF. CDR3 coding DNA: TGTGCCATCAGTGAGTGGACTAGCGGGTCCTCCAATGAGCAGTTCTTC.

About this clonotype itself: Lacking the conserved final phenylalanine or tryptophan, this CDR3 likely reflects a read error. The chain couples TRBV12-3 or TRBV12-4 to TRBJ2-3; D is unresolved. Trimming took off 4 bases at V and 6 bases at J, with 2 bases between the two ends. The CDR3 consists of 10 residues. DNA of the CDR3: TGTGCCAGCAGTTGGGATACGCAGTATTCC. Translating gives CASSWDTQYS.

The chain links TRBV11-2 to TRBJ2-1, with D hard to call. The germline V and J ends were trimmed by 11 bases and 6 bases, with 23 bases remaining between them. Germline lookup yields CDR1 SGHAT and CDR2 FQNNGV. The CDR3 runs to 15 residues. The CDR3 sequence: CAQPPRRAGGNEQFF. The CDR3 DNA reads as TGTGCCCAACCCCCGAGACGGGCAGGTGGCAATGAGCAGTTCTTC.

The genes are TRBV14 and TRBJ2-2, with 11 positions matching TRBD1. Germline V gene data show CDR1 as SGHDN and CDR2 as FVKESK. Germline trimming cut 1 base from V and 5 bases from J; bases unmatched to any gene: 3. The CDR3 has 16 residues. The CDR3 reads CASSQGDRGRTGELFF. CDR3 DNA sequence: TGTGCCAGCAGCCAAGGGGACAGGGGGAGGACCGGGGAGCTGTTTTTT.

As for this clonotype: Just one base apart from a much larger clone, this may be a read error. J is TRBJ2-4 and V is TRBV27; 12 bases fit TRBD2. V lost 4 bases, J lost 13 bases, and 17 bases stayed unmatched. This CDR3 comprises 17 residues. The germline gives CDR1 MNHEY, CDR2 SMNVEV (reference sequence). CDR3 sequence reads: CASSSSRLAGAYNEQYF. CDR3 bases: TGTGCCAGCAGTTCTTCCCGACTAGCGGGAGCCTACAATGAGCAGTACTTC.